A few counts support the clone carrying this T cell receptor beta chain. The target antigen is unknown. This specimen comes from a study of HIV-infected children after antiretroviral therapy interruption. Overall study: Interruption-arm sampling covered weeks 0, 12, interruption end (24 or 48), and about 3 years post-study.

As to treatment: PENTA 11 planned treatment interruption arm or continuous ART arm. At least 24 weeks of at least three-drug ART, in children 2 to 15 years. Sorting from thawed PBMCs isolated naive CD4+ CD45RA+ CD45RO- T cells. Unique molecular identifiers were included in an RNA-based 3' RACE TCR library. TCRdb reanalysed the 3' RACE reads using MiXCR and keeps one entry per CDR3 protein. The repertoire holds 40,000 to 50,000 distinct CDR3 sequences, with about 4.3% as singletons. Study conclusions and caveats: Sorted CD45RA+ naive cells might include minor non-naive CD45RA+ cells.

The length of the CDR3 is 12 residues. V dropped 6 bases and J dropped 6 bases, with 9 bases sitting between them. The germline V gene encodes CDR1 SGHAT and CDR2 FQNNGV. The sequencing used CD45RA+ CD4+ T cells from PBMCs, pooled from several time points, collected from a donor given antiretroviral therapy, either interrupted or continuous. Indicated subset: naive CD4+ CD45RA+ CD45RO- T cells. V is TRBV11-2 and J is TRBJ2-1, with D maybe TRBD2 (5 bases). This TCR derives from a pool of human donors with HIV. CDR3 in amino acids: CASSKEGNEQFF. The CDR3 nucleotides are TGTGCCAGCAGTAAAGAGGGCAATGAGCAGTTCTTC.